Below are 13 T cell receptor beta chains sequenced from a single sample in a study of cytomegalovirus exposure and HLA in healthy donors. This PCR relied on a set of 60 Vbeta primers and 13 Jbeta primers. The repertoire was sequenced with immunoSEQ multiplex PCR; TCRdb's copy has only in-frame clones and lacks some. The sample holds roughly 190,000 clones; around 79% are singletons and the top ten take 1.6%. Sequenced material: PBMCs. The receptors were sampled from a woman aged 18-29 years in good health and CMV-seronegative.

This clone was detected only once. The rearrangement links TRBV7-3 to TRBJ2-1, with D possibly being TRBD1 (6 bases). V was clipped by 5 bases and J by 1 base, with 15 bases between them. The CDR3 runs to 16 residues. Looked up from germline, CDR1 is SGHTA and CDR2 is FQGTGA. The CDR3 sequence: CASSPQGLGSYNEQFF. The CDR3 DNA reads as TGTGCCAGCAGCCCTCAGGGGCTGGGGTCCTACAATGAGCAGTTCTTC.

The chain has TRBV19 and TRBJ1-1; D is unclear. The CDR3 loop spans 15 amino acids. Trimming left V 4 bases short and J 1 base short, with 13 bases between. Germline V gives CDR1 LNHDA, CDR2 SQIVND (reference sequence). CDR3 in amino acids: CASSTRTSANTEAFF. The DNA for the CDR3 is TGTGCCAGTAGTACAAGAACATCCGCGAACACTGAAGCTTTCTTT.

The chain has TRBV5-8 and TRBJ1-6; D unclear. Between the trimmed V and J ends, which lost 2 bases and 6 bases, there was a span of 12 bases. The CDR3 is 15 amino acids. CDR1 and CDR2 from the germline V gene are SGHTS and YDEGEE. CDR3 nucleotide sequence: TGTGCCAGCAGCTTAATACTAGGACCTAATTCACCCCTCCACTTT. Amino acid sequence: CASSLILGPNSPLHF.

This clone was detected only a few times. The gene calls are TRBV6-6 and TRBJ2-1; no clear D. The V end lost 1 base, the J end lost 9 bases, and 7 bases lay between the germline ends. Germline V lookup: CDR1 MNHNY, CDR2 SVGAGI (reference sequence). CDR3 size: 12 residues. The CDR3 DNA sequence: TGTGCCAGCAGTTACTGGTCGGGTGAGCAGTTCTTC. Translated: CASSYWSGEQFF.

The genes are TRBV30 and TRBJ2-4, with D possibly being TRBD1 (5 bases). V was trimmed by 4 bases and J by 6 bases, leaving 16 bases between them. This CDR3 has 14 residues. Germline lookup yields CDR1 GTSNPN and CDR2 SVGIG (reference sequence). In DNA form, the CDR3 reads TGTGCCTGGATGGATAGGGGAAAGAGAAACATTCAGTACTTC. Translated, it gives CAWMDRGKRNIQYF.

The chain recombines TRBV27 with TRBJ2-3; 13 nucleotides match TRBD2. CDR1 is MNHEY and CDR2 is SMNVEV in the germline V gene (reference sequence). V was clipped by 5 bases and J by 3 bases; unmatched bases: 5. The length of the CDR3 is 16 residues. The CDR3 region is CASSPRLAGGTDTQYF. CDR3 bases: TGTGCCAGCAGTCCACGACTAGCGGGGGGTACAGATACGCAGTATTTT.

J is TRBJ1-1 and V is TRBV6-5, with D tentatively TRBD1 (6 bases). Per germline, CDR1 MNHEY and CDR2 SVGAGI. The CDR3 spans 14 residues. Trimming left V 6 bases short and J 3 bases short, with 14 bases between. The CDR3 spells CASRRQAGHTEAFF. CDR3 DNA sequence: TGTGCCAGCAGGAGACAGGCTGGTCACACTGAAGCTTTCTTT.

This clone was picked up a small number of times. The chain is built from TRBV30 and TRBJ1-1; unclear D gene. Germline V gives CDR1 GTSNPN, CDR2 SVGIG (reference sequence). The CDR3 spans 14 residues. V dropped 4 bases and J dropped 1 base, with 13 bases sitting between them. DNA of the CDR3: TGTGCCTGGACCATGACAAGTAAGAACACTGAAGCTTTCTTT. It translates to CAWTMTSKNTEAFF.

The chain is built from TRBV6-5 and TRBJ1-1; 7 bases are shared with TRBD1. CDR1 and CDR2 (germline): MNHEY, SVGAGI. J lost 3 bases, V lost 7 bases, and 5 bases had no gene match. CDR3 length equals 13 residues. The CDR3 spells CASKTDRDTEAFF. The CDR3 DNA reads TGTGCCAGCAAAACTGACAGGGACACTGAAGCTTTCTTT.

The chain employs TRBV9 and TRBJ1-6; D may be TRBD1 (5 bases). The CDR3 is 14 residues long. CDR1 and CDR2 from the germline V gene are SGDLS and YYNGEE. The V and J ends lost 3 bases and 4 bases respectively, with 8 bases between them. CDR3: CASSAQVYNSPLHF. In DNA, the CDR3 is TGTGCCAGCAGCGCACAGGTTTATAATTCACCCCTCCACTTT.

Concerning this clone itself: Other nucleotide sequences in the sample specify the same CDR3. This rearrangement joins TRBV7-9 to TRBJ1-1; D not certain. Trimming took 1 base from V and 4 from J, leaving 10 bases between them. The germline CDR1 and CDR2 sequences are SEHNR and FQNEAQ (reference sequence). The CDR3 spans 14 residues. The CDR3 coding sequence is TGTGCCAGCAGCTTAGGAGGGCTGGGCACTGAAGCTTTCTTT. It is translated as CASSLGGLGTEAFF.

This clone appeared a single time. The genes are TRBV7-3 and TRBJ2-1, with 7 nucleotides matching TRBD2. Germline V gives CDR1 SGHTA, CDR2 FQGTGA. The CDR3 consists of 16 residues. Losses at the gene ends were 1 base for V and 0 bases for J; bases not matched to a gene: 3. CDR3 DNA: TGTGCCAGCAGCTTAAAGGGCGGGAGCTCCTACAATGAGCAGTTCTTC. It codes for CASSLKGGSSYNEQFF.

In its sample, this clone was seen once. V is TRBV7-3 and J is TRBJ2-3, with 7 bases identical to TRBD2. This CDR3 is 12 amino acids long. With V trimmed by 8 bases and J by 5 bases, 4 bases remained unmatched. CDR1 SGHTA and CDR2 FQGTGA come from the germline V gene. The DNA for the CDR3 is TGTGCCAGCGGGCTAGCGGTAGATACGCAGTATTTT. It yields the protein CASGLAVDTQYF. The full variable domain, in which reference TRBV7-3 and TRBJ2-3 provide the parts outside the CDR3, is GAGVSQTPSNKVTEKGKYVELRCDPISGHTALYWYRQSLGQGPEFLIYFQGTGAADDSGLPNDRFFAVRPEGSVSTLKIQRTERGDSAVYLCASGLAVDTQYFGPGTRLTVL.